The 31 T cell receptor beta chains in this list originate from one sample, sequenced in a study of T cell repertoires in cytomegalovirus infection (dated by TCRdb to about 2019). Sequencing instrument: Illumina HiSeq 1500. TCRdb took the public reads, trimmed them with fastp at Q25, ran MiXCR for clone calling and kept in-frame beta chains. Rows are unified per CDR3 protein, each entry keeping the most common DNA and genes. This sample is represented by about 770,000 distinct CDR3 sequences; almost 30% of them were singletons. The ten largest clones add up to about an eighth of the sample. The treatment or condition label of this sample denotes: in vitro stimulation with specific CMV peptide epitopes to enrich CMV-specific T cells. No antigens are known for them. Sequences were derived from cultured CD8+ T cells from PBMCs, sampled from culture after CMV antigen stimulation. Receptor source: a human donor in good health (CMV status not recorded). Some clones in this sample may be carry-over from other donors' samples.

The chain recombines TRBV27 with TRBJ2-2, with D perhaps TRBD2 (7 bases). Trimming took off 3 bases at V and 3 bases at J, with 14 bases between the two ends. The CDR3 is 16 amino acids. Germline values: CDR1 MNHEY, CDR2 SMNVEV (reference sequence). The CDR3: CASSFGGTRDTGELFF. The CDR3 DNA is TGTGCCAGCAGTTTCGGGGGGACACGGGACACCGGGGAGCTGTTTTTT.

The sample holds many counts of this clonotype. The chain joins TRBV7-2 to TRBJ2-1; a possible D gene is TRBD1 (6 bases). Germline CDR1 reads SGHTA; CDR2 reads FQGNSA. The CDR3 runs 14 residues. V lost 3 bases and J lost 0, with 6 bases in between. CDR3 protein: CASSLGHSYNEQFF. As DNA, the CDR3 is TGTGCCAGCAGCTTGGGACACTCCTACAATGAGCAGTTCTTC. The full variable domain, completed using reference TRBV7-2 and TRBJ2-1, is GAGVSQSPSNKVTEKGKDVELRCDPISGHTALYWYRQSLGQGLEFLIYFQGNSAPDKSGLPSDRFSAERTGGSVSTLTIQRTQQEDSAVYLCASSLGHSYNEQFFGPGTRLTVL.

This clonotype was found many times. The chain couples TRBV7-2 to TRBJ2-7, with TRBD1 matching over 7 bases. The V gene's germline CDR1 is SGHTA and CDR2 FQGNSA. V was pared by 2 bases and J by 4 bases, with 5 bases of the junction left unmatched. The CDR3 runs to 14 residues. CDR3 residues: CASSLFGQAYEQYV. Written as DNA, the CDR3 is TGTGCCAGCAGCTTATTTGGACAGGCGTACGAGCAGTACGTC.

The DNA of the CDR3 is TGTGCCACCAGTAGAACATATCAAGAGACCCAGTACTTC. Translated, it gives CATSRTYQETQYF. The chain recombines TRBV24-1 with TRBJ2-5, with unresolved D. Germline V gene data show CDR1 as KGHDR and CDR2 as SFDVKD. With 6 bases removed from V and 2 bases from J, the gap between germline ends came to 9 bases. The CDR3 is 13 residues long.

The chain links TRBV4-1 to TRBJ1-1; D not resolved. CDR3 length: 14 residues. Germline loops: CDR1 MGHRA, CDR2 YSYEKL. Trimming stripped 0 bases from V and 3 bases from J, with 8 bases between. As DNA, the CDR3 is TGCGCCAGCAGCCAAGATTTAGGCCACACTGAAGCTTTCTTT. It yields the protein CASSQDLGHTEAFF.

This clonotype was detected only a few times. This chain links TRBV27 with TRBJ2-3; 10 bases are shared with TRBD2. The germline V gene encodes CDR1 MNHEY and CDR2 SMNVEV (reference sequence). The CDR3 sequence is 15 residues long. Trimming cost V 7 bases and J 5 bases; bases outside gene matches: 9. The CDR3 loop reads CASTPSGGGVDTQYF. Here the CDR3 DNA reads TGTGCCAGCACACCTAGCGGGGGAGGCGTAGATACGCAGTATTTT.

This clonotype showed up just a few times. The chain couples TRBV3-1 to TRBJ2-6; D not certain. CDR3 length equals 16 residues. V was trimmed by 2 bases and J by 0 bases, leaving 8 bases between them. The germline V gene encodes CDR1 LGHDT and CDR2 YNNKEL (reference sequence). The CDR3 region is CASSQPHHSGANVLTF. CDR3 DNA: TGTGCCAGCAGCCAACCCCATCACTCTGGGGCCAACGTCCTGACTTTC.

The table lists this clonotype with many counts. This chain connects TRBV28 to TRBJ2-1; 8 nucleotides line up with TRBD2. The CDR3 length is 14 residues. Losses at the gene ends were 3 bases for V and 5 bases for J; bases not matched to a gene: 3. Looked up from germline, CDR1 is MDHEN and CDR2 is SYDVKM. CDR3 nucleotide sequence: TGTGCCAGCAGTTTGGGTAGCGGGGACAATGAGCAGTTCTTC. This sequence encodes CASSLGSGDNEQFF.

This clonotype was observed a handful of times. The genes are TRBV6-5 and TRBJ2-1; D uncertain. The CDR3 is 13 residues long. Germline V gene lookup returns CDR1 MNHEY and CDR2 SVGAGI. V shed 0 bases and J shed 6 bases, with 6 bases lying between them. The CDR3, as DNA: TGTGCCAGCAGTTACTCGAGGCTCAATGAGCAGTTCTTC. Its protein product is CASSYSRLNEQFF.

This clonotype was seen only a few times. The J gene is TRBJ1-1, the V gene TRBV5-1, with 7 bases that match TRBD1. CDR3 length: 14 residues. V lost 4 bases, J lost 0 bases, and 3 bases stayed unmatched. Germline-derived CDR1 and CDR2 are SGHRS and YFSETQ. The CDR3 DNA sequence: TGCGCCAGCAGCGGGGGACAGATGAACACTGAAGCTTTCTTT. It specifies CASSGGQMNTEAFF.

This rearrangement joins TRBV4-3 to TRBJ1-4; D not resolved. The CDR3 has 12 amino acids. CDR1 and CDR2 (germline): LGHNA, YSLEER. Trimming took off 6 bases at V and 8 bases at J, with 10 bases between the two ends. CDR3 amino acids: CASSHPGEKLFF. The CDR3 DNA sequence: TGCGCCAGCAGTCACCCGGGGGAAAAACTGTTTTTT.

The sample holds many counts of this clonotype. The gene calls are TRBV12-3 or TRBV12-4 and TRBJ1-6; 10 bases align to TRBD1. The CDR3 has 15 amino acids. Trimming at V came to 6 bases and at J to 9 bases, leaving 8 bases not matched to a gene. The CDR3 spells CASSPDRGFLSPLHF. The DNA for the CDR3 is TGTGCCAGCAGCCCGGACAGGGGGTTTCTTTCACCCCTCCACTTT.

Only a few counts were recorded for this clonotype. The rearrangement uses TRBV9 and TRBJ1-6, with D unresolved. The germline V gene has CDR1 SGDLS and CDR2 YYNGEE. V was trimmed by 4 bases and J by 5 bases, leaving 10 bases between them. CDR3 length equals 14 residues. CDR3 sequence reads: CASSPLDNNSPLHF. The CDR3 region has the DNA TGTGCCAGCAGCCCCCTGGATAATAATTCACCCCTCCACTTT.

Comment on this clonotype: This may come from a read error, since a much larger clone is one base off. The V and J genes are TRBV4-2 and TRBJ1-4; 9 positions agree with TRBD1. This CDR3 is 16 amino acids long. CDR1 LGHNA and CDR2 YNFKEQ come from the germline V gene. As DNA, the CDR3 is TGTGCCAGCAGCCAAGATCGGGGACAGGGAAGTGAAAGACTGTTTTTT. Amino acid sequence: CASSQDRGQGSERLFF.

J is TRBJ2-1 and V is TRBV7-4; possibly TRBD2 for D (5 bases). V shed 5 bases and J shed 12 bases, with 14 bases lying between them. CDR3 length: 12 amino acids. Germline-derived CDR1 and CDR2 are SGHVT and SQSDAQ. This CDR3 is CASSPFFAGQFF. CDR3 nucleotides: TGTGCCAGCAGCCCGTTTTTCGCGGGGCAGTTCTTC.

The chain employs TRBV6-1 and TRBJ2-3; 7 bases match TRBD1. V was pared by 8 bases and J by 2 bases, with 13 bases of the junction left unmatched. The CDR3 extends over 16 amino acids. Germline V CDR1 and CDR2: MNHNS, SASEGT. CDR3 DNA: TGTGCCAGCGATTCATGGCAGGGGGAATACACAGATACGCAGTATTTT. It yields the protein CASDSWQGEYTDTQYF.

To note about this clonotype: Just one base apart from a much larger clone, this may be a read error. Here the CDR3 omits its conserved ending phenylalanine or tryptophan, so a read error is the likely source. This chain uses TRBV12-5 with TRBJ1-6; D remains unclear. Germline V CDR1 and CDR2: LGHNT, FRNRAP. The ends were cut back, 3 bases at V and 3 bases at J, with 12 bases in the middle. The CDR3 covers 16 residues. The CDR3 DNA reads as TGTGCTAGTGGTTTCCAATTGACTGGCTATAATTCACCCCTCCACATT. Its translation is CASGFQLTGYNSPLHI.

This clonotype was counted ten times or more. J is TRBJ2-2 and V is TRBV7-9, with a possible D match to TRBD2 (5 bases). Germline CDR1 is SEHNR and CDR2 is FQNEAQ (reference sequence). V lost 7 bases, J lost 1 base, and 16 bases lay in between. There are 16 residues in the CDR3. The CDR3 reads CASTPAGRENTGELFF. In nucleotides, the CDR3 is TGTGCCAGCACCCCGGCGGGTCGTGAGAACACCGGGGAGCTGTTTTTT.

The J gene is TRBJ2-2, the V gene TRBV6-2 or TRBV6-3, with 8 bases lining up with TRBD1. Germline V gives CDR1 MNHEY, CDR2 SVGEGT. CDR3 length: 16 amino acids. V lost 6 bases, J lost 5 bases, and 11 bases stayed unmatched. The CDR3, as DNA: TGTGCCAGCAGCCAGCTCCAGGGGGCAAGGACCGGGGAGCTGTTTTTT. Encoded protein: CASSQLQGARTGELFF.

The genes are TRBV7-3 and TRBJ2-1, with 8 bases aligning to TRBD1. V shed 4 bases and J 4 bases; nucleotides not matched to a gene: 18. This CDR3 comprises 19 residues. Per germline, CDR1 SGHTA and CDR2 FQGTGA. The DNA of the CDR3 is TGTGCCAGCAGCTCGTACTTCCCCCCTTTGGGACAGGTTTACAATGAGCAGTTCTTC. It is translated as CASSSYFPPLGQVYNEQFF. Full variable domain (missing parts from reference TRBV7-3 and TRBJ2-1): GAGVSQTPSNKVTEKGKYVELRCDPISGHTALYWYRQSLGQGPEFLIYFQGTGAADDSGLPNDRFFAVRPEGSVSTLKIQRTERGDSAVYLCASSSYFPPLGQVYNEQFFGPGTRLTVL.

This chain connects TRBV5-1 to TRBJ1-1, with 8 bases that match TRBD1. Germline V CDR1 and CDR2: SGHRS, YFSETQ. The trim removed 1 base at V and 0 bases at J, leaving 8 bases unmatched. The CDR3 loop spans 17 amino acids. The CDR3 protein is CASSLIPRQGLNTEAFF. CDR3 DNA sequence: TGCGCCAGCAGCTTGATTCCCCGACAGGGGCTGAACACTGAAGCTTTCTTT.

The chain has TRBV27 and TRBJ2-6, with D possibly TRBD1 on 5 matching bases. CDR3 length: 18 residues. CDR1 MNHEY and CDR2 SMNVEV come from the germline V gene (reference sequence). Trimming pared 8 bases from V and 0 bases from J, leaving 20 bases between. As DNA, the CDR3 is TGTGCCAGCGGGATACAGGTTCTAACCCTCTCTGGGGCCAACGTCCTGACTTTC. Residues: CASGIQVLTLSGANVLTF.

This clonotype was seen many times. The chain couples TRBV7-9 to TRBJ1-1, with D possibly TRBD1 on 5 matching bases. Germline values: CDR1 SEHNR, CDR2 FQNEAQ (reference sequence). V was trimmed by 5 bases and J by 1 base, leaving 11 bases between them. The CDR3 consists of 14 residues. For the CDR3, the DNA is TGTGCCAGCAGCAACCGGGACGCGAACACTGAAGCTTTCTTT. The encoded protein is CASSNRDANTEAFF.

DNA for the CDR3: TGTGCCAGCAGCCCTTCCGGAAACATTCAGTACTTC. It encodes CASSPSGNIQYF. The V and J genes are TRBV5-4 and TRBJ2-4; D remains ambiguous. V lost 4 bases and J lost 6, with 8 bases in between. Germline assignment: CDR1 SGHNT and CDR2 YYREEE (reference sequence). The CDR3 is made up of 12 amino acids.

The sample holds many counts of this clonotype. The chain recombines TRBV7-2 with TRBJ1-1; D is unresolved. The CDR3 covers 11 residues. V lost 5 bases and J 4 bases, leaving 5 bases between the germline ends. Germline CDR1 and CDR2: SGHTA and FQGNSA. The CDR3 region has the DNA TGTGCCAGCAGCACAATCACTGAAGCTTTCTTT. It translates to CASSTITEAFF.

This chain uses TRBV9 with TRBJ2-1, with 8 bases identical to TRBD1. V lost 0 bases and J lost 8; bases outside the gene matches: 10. Germline values: CDR1 SGDLS, CDR2 YYNGEE. The CDR3 spans 16 residues. CDR3 loop: CASSVGAGQGADEQFF. CDR3 nucleotide sequence: TGTGCCAGCAGCGTAGGCGCAGGACAGGGAGCGGATGAGCAGTTCTTC.

This clonotype has just a few counts. J is TRBJ1-1 and V is TRBV7-2; perhaps TRBD1 as D (5 bases). CDR3 length: 11 residues. Per the germline V gene, CDR1 is SGHTA and CDR2 is FQGNSA. The V end was cut by 11 bases, the J end by 4 bases, with 11 bases between. CDR3 bases: TGTGCCGGCCTTGGGGGCACTGAAGCTTTCTTT. Amino acid sequence: CAGLGGTEAFF.

This clonotype was counted between two and nine times. This rearrangement joins TRBV28 to TRBJ2-3; D remains ambiguous. The germline V gene encodes CDR1 MDHEN and CDR2 SYDVKM. The CDR3 is made up of 15 amino acids. Trimming cost V 3 bases and J 0 bases, with 10 bases left between them. As DNA, the CDR3 is TGTGCCAGCAGTTTTGCCCGCCCTAGCACAGATACGCAGTATTTT. It encodes CASSFARPSTDTQYF.

The chain combines TRBV29-1 with TRBJ2-4; D remains unclear. Germline assignment: CDR1 SQVTM and CDR2 ANQGSEA. V was trimmed by 6 bases and J by 3 bases, leaving 12 bases between them. The CDR3 has 13 residues. CDR3 in DNA: TGCAGCGTGATGGACCTAGGCAAAAACATTCAGTACTTC. Amino acids: CSVMDLGKNIQYF.

This clonotype was counted ten times or more. The genes are TRBV7-2 and TRBJ2-7; D gene uncertain. This CDR3 region has 13 residues. CDR1 and CDR2 from the germline V gene are SGHTA and FQGNSA. V was cut by 1 base and J by 2 bases, with 6 bases left in between. The CDR3 DNA follows: TGTGCCAGCAGCTTAGAGGGCACCTACGAGCAGTACGTC. Amino acids: CASSLEGTYEQYV.

The table lists this clonotype with a few counts. V gene TRBV28 combines with J gene TRBJ2-1; the D gene is possibly TRBD2 (6 bases). CDR1 and CDR2 (germline): MDHEN, SYDVKM. The CDR3 is 14 residues long. The V end was cut by 5 bases, the J end by 6 bases, with 14 bases between. Here the CDR3 reads CASSLNLAFNEQFF. The DNA for the CDR3 is TGTGCCAGCAGTCTCAACCTAGCGTTCAATGAGCAGTTCTTC.